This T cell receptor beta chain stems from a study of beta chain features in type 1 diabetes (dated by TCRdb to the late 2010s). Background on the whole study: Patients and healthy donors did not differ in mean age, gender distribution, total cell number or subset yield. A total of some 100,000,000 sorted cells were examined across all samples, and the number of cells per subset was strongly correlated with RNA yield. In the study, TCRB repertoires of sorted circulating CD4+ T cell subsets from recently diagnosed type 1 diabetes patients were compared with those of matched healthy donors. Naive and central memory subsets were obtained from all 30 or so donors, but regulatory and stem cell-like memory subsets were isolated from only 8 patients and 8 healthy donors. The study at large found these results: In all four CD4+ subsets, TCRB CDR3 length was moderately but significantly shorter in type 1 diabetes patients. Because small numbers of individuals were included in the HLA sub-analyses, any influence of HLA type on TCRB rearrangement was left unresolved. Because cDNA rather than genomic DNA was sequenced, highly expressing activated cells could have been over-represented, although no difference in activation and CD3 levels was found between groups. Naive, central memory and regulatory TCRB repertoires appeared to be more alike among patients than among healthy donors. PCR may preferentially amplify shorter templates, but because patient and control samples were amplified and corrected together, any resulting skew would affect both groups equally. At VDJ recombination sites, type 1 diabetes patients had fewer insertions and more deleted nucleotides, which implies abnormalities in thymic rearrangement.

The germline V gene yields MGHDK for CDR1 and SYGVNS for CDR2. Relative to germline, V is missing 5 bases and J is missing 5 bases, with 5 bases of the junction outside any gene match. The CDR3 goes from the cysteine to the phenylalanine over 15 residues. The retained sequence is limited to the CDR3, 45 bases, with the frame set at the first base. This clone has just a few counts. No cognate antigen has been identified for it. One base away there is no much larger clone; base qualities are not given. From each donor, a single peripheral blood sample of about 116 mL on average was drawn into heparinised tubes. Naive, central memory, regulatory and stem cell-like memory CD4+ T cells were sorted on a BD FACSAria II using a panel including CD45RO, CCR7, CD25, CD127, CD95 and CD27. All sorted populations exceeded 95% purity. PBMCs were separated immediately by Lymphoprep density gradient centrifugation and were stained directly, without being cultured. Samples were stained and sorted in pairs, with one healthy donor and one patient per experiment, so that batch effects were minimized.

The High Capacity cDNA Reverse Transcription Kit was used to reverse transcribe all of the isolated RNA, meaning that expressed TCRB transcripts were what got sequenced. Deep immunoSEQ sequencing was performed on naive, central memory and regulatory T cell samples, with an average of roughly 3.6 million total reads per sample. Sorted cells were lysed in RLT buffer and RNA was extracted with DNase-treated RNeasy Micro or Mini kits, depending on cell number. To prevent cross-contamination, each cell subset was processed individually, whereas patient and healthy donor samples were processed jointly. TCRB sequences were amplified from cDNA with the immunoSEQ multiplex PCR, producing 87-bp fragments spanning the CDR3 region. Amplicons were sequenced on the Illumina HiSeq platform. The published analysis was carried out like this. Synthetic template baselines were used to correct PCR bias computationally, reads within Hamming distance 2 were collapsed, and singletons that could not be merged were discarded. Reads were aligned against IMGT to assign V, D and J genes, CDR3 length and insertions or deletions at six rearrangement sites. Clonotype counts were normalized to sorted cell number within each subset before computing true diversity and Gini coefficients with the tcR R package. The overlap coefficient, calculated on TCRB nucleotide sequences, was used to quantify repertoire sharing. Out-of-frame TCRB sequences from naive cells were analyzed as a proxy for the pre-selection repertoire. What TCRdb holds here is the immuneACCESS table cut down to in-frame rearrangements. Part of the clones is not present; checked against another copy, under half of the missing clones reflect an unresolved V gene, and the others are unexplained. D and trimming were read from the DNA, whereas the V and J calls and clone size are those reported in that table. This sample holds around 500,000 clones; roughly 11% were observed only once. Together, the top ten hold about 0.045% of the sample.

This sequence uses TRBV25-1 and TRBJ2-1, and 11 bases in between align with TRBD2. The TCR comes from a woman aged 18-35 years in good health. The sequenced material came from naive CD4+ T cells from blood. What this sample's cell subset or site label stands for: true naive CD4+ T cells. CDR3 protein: CASSRLAGKNNEQFF. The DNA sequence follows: TGTGCCAGCAGTCGACTAGCGGGAAAGAACAATGAGCAGTTCTTC. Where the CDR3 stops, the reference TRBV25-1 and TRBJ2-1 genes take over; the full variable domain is EADIYQTPRYLVIGTGKKITLECSQTMGHDKMYWYQQDPGMELHLIHYSYGVNSTEKGDLSSESTVSRIRTEHFPLTLESARPSHTSQYLCASSRLAGKNNEQFFGPGTRLTVL.